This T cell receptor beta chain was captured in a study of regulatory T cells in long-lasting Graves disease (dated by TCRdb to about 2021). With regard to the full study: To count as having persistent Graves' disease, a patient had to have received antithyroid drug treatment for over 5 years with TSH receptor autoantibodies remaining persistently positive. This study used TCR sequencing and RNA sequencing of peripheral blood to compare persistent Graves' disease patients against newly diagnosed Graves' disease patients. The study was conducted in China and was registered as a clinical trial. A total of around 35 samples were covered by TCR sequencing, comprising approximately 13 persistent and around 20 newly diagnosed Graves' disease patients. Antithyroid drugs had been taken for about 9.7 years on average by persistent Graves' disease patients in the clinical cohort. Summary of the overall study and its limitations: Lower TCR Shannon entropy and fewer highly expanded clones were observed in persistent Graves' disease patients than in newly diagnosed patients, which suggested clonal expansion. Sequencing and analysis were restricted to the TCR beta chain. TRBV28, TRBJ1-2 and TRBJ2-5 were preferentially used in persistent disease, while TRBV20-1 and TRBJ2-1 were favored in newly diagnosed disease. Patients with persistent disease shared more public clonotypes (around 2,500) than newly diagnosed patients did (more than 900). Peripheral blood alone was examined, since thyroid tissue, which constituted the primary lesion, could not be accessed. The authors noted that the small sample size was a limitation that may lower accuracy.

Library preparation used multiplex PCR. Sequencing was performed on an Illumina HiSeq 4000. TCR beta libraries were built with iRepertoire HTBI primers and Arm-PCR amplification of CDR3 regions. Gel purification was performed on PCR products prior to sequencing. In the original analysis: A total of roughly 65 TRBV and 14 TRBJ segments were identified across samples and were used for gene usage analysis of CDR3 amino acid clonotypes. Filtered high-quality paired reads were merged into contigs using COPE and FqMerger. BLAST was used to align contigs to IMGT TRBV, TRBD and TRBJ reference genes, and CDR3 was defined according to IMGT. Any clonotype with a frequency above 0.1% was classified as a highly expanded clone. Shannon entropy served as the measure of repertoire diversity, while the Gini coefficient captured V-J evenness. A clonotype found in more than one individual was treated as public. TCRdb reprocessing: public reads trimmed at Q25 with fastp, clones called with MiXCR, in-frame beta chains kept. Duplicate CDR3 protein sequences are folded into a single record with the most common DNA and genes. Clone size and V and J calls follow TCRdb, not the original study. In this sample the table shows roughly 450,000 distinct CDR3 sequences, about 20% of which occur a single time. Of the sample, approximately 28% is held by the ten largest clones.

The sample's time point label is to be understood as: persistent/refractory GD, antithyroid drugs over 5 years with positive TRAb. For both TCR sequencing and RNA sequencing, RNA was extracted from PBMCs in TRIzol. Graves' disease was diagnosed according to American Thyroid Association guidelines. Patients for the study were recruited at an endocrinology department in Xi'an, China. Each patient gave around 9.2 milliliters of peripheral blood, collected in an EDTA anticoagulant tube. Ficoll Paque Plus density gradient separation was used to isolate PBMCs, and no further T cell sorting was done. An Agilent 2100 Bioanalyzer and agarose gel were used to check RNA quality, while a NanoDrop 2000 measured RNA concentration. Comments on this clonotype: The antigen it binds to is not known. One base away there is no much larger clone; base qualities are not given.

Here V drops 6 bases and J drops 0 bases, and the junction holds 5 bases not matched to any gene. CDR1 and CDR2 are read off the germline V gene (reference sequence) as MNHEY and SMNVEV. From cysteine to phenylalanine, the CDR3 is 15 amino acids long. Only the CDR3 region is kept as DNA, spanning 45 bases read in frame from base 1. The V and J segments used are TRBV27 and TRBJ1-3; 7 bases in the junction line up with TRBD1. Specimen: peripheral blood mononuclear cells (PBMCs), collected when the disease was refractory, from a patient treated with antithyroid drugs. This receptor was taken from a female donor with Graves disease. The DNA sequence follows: TGTGCCAGCAGCACGGGACAGAACTCTGGAAACACCATATATTTT. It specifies CASSTGQNSGNTIYF.